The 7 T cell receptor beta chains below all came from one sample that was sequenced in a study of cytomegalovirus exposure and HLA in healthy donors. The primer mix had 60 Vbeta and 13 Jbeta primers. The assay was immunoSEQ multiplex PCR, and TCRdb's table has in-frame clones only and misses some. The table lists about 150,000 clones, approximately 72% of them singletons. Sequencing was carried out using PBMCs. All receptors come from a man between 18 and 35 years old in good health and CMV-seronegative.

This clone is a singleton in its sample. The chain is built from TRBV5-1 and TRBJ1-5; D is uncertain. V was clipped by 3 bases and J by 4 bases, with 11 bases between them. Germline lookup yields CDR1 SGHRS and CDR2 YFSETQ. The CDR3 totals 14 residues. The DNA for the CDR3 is TGCGCCAGCAGCTCCGGGGAAGCGAATCAGCCCCAGCATTTT. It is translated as CASSSGEANQPQHF. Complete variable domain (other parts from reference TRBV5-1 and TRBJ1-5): KAGVTQTPRYLIKTRGQQVTLSCSPISGHRSVSWYQQTPGQGLQFLFEYFSETQRNKGNFPGRFSGRQFSNSRSEMNVSTLELGDSALYLCASSSGEANQPQHFGDGTRLSIL.

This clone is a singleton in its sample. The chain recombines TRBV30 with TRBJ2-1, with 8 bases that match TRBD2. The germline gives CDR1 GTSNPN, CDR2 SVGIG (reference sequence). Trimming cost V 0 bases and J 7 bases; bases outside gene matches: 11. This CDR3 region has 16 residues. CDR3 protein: CAWSVLGRGALNEQFF. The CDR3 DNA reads TGTGCCTGGAGTGTATTGGGGCGGGGGGCTTTGAATGAGCAGTTCTTC.

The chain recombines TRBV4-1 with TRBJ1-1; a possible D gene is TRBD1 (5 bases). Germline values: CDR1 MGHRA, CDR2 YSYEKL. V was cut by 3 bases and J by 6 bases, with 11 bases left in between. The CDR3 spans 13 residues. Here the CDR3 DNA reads TGCGCCAGCAGCCAGACGGAGGGACCTGAAGCTTTCTTT. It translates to CASSQTEGPEAFF.

CDR3 region: CASSLVGGYNEKLFF. CDR3 bases: TGTGCCAGCAGCTTAGTAGGGGGATATAATGAAAAACTGTTTTTT. The chain uses TRBV7-9 and TRBJ1-4; weak D call: TRBD1 (6 bases). The CDR3 sequence is 15 residues long. Germline V gene sequence: CDR1 SEHNR, CDR2 FQNEAQ (reference sequence). V lost 1 base and J lost 4, with 10 bases in between.

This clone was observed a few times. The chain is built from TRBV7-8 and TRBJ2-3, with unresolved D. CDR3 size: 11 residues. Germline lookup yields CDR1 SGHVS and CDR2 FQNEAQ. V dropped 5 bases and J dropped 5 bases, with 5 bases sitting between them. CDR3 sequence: CASSVQDTQYF. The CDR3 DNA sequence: TGTGCCAGCAGCGTTCAAGATACGCAGTATTTT.

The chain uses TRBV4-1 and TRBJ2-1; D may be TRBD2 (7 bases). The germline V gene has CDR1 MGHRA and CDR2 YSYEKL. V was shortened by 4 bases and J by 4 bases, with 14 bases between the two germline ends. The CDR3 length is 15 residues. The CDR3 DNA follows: TGCGCCAGCAGCCGGGGGGGCTTGAGGTACAATGAGCAGTTCTTC. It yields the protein CASSRGGLRYNEQFF.

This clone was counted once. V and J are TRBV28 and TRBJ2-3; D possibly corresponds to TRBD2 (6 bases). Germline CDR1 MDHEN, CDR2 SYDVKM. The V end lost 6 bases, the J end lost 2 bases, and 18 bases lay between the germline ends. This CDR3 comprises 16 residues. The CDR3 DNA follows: TGTGCCAGCAGACCGGTCGCGGGGTTGGACACAGATACGCAGTATTTT. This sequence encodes CASRPVAGLDTDTQYF.